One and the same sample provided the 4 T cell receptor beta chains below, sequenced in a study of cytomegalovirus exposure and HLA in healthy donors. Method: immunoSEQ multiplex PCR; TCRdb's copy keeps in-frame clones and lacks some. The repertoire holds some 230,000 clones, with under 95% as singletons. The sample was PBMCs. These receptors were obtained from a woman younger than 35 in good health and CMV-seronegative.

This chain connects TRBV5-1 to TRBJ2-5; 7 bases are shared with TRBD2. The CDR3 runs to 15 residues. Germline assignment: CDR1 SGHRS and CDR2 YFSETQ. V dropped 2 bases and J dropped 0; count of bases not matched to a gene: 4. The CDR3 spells CASSLAGSYQETQYF. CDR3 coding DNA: TGCGCCAGCAGCTTAGCGGGGTCGTACCAAGAGACCCAGTACTTC.

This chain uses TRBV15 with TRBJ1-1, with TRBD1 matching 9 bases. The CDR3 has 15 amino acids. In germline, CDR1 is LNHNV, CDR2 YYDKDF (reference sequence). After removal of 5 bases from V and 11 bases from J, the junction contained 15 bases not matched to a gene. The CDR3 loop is CATSETGQGFLGAFF. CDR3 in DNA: TGTGCCACCAGCGAGACGGGACAGGGCTTCTTAGGTGCTTTCTTT.

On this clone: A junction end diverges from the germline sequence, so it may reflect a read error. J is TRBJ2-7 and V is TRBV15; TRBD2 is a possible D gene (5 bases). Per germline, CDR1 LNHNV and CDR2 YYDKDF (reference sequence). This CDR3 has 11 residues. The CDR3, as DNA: TGTGCCACCAGGAGAGGGAGCGAGCAGTACTTC. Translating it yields CATRRGSEQYF.

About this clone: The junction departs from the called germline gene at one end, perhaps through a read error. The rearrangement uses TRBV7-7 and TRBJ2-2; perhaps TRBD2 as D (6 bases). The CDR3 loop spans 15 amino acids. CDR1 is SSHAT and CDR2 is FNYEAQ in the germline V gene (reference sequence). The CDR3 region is CASSPLGEATGELFF. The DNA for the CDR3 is TGTGCTAGCAGCCCGCTAGGGGAGGCCACCGGGGAGCTGTTTTTT.